This T cell receptor beta chain came from a study of T cell changes during pregnancy in multiple sclerosis (dated by TCRdb to about 2019). Regarding the complete study: In women with multiple sclerosis, the researchers looked at how the T cell repertoire shifted as pregnancy progressed.

The CDR3, from cysteine to phenylalanine, totals 15 residues. Kept here is only the CDR3 DNA, which spans 45 bases and is read in frame from base 1. V trim: 4 bases; J trim: 6 bases; unmatched bases: 5. The germline V gene yields SGHRS for CDR1 and YFSETQ for CDR2. Of note for this clone: Its specific antigen is unknown. Base qualities were left out, and no much larger clone turns up one base away.

The protocol used for the library was the immunoSEQ multiplex PCR assay. This is the immuneACCESS table as TCRdb keeps it, with only in-frame sequences that have V and J called. A part of the clones is gone; compared with another copy, unresolved V genes explain less than half, and the rest is unexplained. A total of about 44,000 clones appear in this sample, roughly 92% of them only once. Approximately 0.67% of the sample is held by the ten biggest clonotypes. The clonotype was recovered from a female donor with multiple sclerosis, enrolled in a pregnancy study. The chain employs TRBV5-1 and TRBJ2-5; TRBD2 aligns with 14 central bases. The sequenced sample was CD4+ T cells from peripheral blood mononuclear cells, obtained in the first trimester of pregnancy. The DNA reads as follows: TGCGCCAGCAGCGAGGGACTAGCGGGAGTAAAGACCCAGTACTTC. Translated, this is CASSEGLAGVKTQYF.